The clone carrying this T cell receptor beta chain was seen more than once but under ten times. Antigen specificity is unknown. The immunoSEQ assay was v3. Only in-frame clones appear in the TCRdb table, and some are missing; sequencing was by immunoSEQ multiplex PCR. The sample shows about 6,300 clones, roughly 67% of them seen only once. The data originate from a study of TIL therapy for anti-PD-1-resistant metastatic lung cancer. Background on the study: Tumors had a median PD-L1 proportion score of 4.5% to 7%. Several tumors were EGFR-mutant and two were ALK-rearranged. Study results and caveats: The cohort had more treatment-naive, never-smoker and oncogene-addicted patients than typical.

The CDR3 contains 15 residues. Germline-derived CDR1 and CDR2 are PRHDT and FYEKMQ (reference sequence). V dropped 0 bases and J dropped 5; count of bases not matched to a gene: 4. This sample's time point: pre-treatment sample, taken before nivolumab and TIL therapy. Pleural nodules or supraclavicular lymph nodes made up most of the excised metastases sampled. Sequenced here: tumor tissue, sampled at baseline. The V call is TRBV13, the J call TRBJ2-7; 10 positions match TRBD1. This TCR derives from a person between 30 and 80 years old with non-small cell lung cancer. The CDR3 loop reads CASSLGTGGYDEQYF. The CDR3 nucleotides are TGTGCCAGCAGCTTAGGGACAGGGGGCTACGACGAGCAGTACTTC. The variable domain in full, completed from reference TRBV13 and TRBJ2-7, reads AAGVIQSPRHLIKEKRETATLKCYPIPRHDTVYWYQQGPGQDPQFLISFYEKMQSDKGSIPDRFSAQQFSDYHSELNMSSLELGDSALYFCASSLGTGGYDEQYFGPGTRLTVT.